The 3 T cell receptor beta chains in this list originate from one sample, sequenced in a study of cytomegalovirus exposure and HLA in healthy donors. 13 Jbeta primers and 60 Vbeta primers were used for the PCR. Measured with immunoSEQ multiplex PCR; TCRdb has only the in-frame clones, and not every one. In total, the table holds under 250,000 clones. The source material was PBMCs. These receptors originate from a girl aged 2 to 9 in good health and CMV-seropositive.

V gene TRBV4-2 combines with J gene TRBJ2-7; 11 bases fit TRBD2. Germline trimming cut 3 bases from V and 0 bases from J; bases unmatched to any gene: 4. Looked up from germline, CDR1 is LGHNA and CDR2 is YNFKEQ. The CDR3 is 16 amino acids. Written as DNA, the CDR3 is TGTGCCAGCAGCCAGGTAGCGGGGGGGGGCTCCTACGAGCAGTACTTC. It is translated as CASSQVAGGGSYEQYF.

The CDR3 region has the DNA TGTGCCAGCAGTAACCTAGCGGGAATGAAACGGTATTACGAGCAGTACTTC. Translated: CASSNLAGMKRYYEQYF. V and J are TRBV2 and TRBJ2-7; 9 bases agree with TRBD2. This CDR3 region has 17 residues. With V trimmed by 5 bases and J by 4 bases, 15 bases remained unmatched. Germline CDR1 is SNHLY and CDR2 is FYNNEI.

V and J are TRBV27 and TRBJ2-1, with D possibly TRBD2 on 5 matching bases. Trimming cost V 0 bases and J 5 bases, with 14 bases left between them. The length of the CDR3 is 16 residues. Germline V gene lookup returns CDR1 MNHEY and CDR2 SMNVEV (reference sequence). CDR3 amino acids: CASSLSSASPNNEQFF. CDR3 sequence (DNA): TGTGCCAGCAGTTTATCCTCGGCTAGCCCTAACAATGAGCAGTTCTTC.